This entry is about one T cell receptor (beta chain). Its antigen is not known. These data originate in a study of cytomegalovirus exposure and HLA in healthy donors. Study summary: The study placed approximately 80% of its 398 genotyped donors in the Caucasian-associated ancestry cluster.

This PCR relied on a set of 60 Vbeta primers and 13 Jbeta primers. Here immunoSEQ multiplex PCR was the method, and the copy in TCRdb shows in-frame clones only, minus some. The repertoire holds 200,000 to 250,000 clones, around 64% seen once, with 2.6% in the top ten. The V and J ends lost 5 bases and 5 bases respectively, with 16 bases between them. Germline values: CDR1 SEHNR, CDR2 FQNEAQ (reference sequence). The CDR3 length is 14 residues. Study-level findings and limits: Segments of the TCR beta V type were, in most cases, productive about 90% or about 30% of the time in an earlier analysis. Sequencing depth across donors, presence/absence analyses assumed, was roughly uniform.

The clonotype was recovered from a man in his forties or fifties in good health and CMV-seropositive. This sequence joins TRBV7-9 and TRBJ2-7, with D tentatively TRBD1 (6 bases). Material: PBMCs. CDR3 amino acids: CASSAWTEPHEQYF. Here the CDR3 DNA reads TGTGCCAGCAGCGCCTGGACAGAACCCCACGAGCAGTACTTC.